This T cell receptor beta chain derives from a study of post-analysis software for immune sequencing data. Across the whole study: Some patients lacked subtype; others had relapsing-remitting, secondary progressive or progressive-relapsing disease.

About this clonotype: Its antigen is unknown.

The library was made from cDNA and included unique molecular identifiers. It was from roughly 1 to 10 million T cells that approximately 500,000 cDNA molecules came. MiXCR, applied by TCRdb to the PCR reads, yields one record per CDR3 protein. The sample records over 700,000 distinct CDR3 sequences, 30% being singletons. Trimming took 1 base from V and 10 from J; bases not matched to a gene: 18. This CDR3 has 18 amino acids. Germline-derived CDR1 and CDR2 are LGHNA and YSLEER. Findings of the study overall: Samples sharing a preparation batch grouped tightly together when assessed by F measure. About five TRBV segments, including TRBV5-6, TRBV5-1 and TRBV20-1, were more frequent in patients than controls. Significantly lower normalized Chao1 diversity was seen in multiple sclerosis patients than in controls.

This TCR was recovered from a girl between 10 and 17 years old with multiple sclerosis. The chain uses TRBV4-3 and TRBJ2-1; 8 bases align to TRBD2. Sequenced input: blood. The CDR3 DNA reads as TGCGCCAGCAGCCAAGTCGCTAGCGGGTTCGTAGGGGATCGGGAGCAGTTCTTC. Translation: CASSQVASGFVGDREQFF.